A selection of T cell receptor beta chains follows, all from one sample in a study of Graves' ophthalmopathy and Graves' hyperthyroidism. TCRdb independently ran MiXCR on the multiplex PCR reads; one entry per CDR3 protein. The table shows a few hundred thousand distinct CDR3 sequences, with 20% to 25% occurring only once. The sequenced material came from peripheral blood. The receptors shown here come from a woman between 50 and 59 years old with Graves' ophthalmopathy. Both conserved end residues are trimmed from each CDR3. D genes are given only for firm matches.

v_gene	d_gene	j_gene	CDR3aa
TRBV28	.	TRBJ1-2	ASNLRGKGYGYT
TRBV3-1	.	TRBJ1-6	ASSRWSEGGANSPLH
TRBV28	.	TRBJ1-3	ASSLGDSGNTIY
TRBV29-1	.	TRBJ2-5	SVGGGQVMWETQY
TRBV29-1	.	TRBJ2-3	SVEASGLAQY
TRBV29-1	.	TRBJ2-2	SVENKGHGELF
TRBV19	.	TRBJ1-2	ASGRTHNGYT
TRBV5-1	.	TRBJ2-7	ASSRIRSYEQY
TRBV6-5	.	TRBJ2-7	ASSPGTAREQY
TRBV29-1	TRBD1	TRBJ2-7	SVKAGGYEQY
TRBV27	.	TRBJ1-5	ASSWTSHSNQPQH
TRBV6-1	.	TRBJ2-5	ASTSGNQETQY
TRBV20-1	.	TRBJ1-2	SAGGQYGYT
TRBV2	.	TRBJ1-6	ASLREENNSPLH
TRBV6-1	TRBD2	TRBJ2-7	ASSTDLAGPSYEQY